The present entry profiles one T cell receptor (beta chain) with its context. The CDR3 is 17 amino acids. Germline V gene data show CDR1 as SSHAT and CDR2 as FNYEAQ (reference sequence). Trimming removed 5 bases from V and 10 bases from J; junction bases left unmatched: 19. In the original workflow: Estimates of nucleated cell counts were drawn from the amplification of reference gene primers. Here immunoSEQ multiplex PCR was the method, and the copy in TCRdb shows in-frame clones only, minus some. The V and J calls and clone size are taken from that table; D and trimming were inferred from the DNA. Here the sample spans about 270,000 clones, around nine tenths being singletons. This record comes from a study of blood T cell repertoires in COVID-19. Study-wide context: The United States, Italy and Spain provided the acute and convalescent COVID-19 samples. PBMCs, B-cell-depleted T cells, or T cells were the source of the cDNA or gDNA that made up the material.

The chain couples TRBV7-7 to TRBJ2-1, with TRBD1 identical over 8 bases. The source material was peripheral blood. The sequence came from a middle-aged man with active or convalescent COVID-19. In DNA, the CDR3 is TGTGCCAGCAGCCCACAATACCGGACAGGGCTTGGAGGCGAGCAGTTCTTC. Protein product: CASSPQYRTGLGGEQFF.